These T cell receptor beta chains were read from a single sample in a study of T cell responses to AZD1222 COVID-19 vaccine. Libraries were prepared by immunoSEQ multiplex PCR; TCRdb keeps only in-frame clonotypes and omits some of them. This table holds 140,000 to 150,000 clones, around 91% found once. This specimen consisted of peripheral blood, obtained on day 0 of AZD1222 vaccination. The receptors were gathered from an adult in good health. CDR3s include the opening cysteine and the closing phenylalanine or tryptophan. Fields, in order: D gene, V gene, clone size, J gene, CDR3 protein, CDR3 DNA. A D gene is named only where the DNA matches it firmly. The size entry is marked missing in some rows and otherwise reads once, few, many or a size class.

D gene: NA; V gene: TRBV23-1; clone size: once; J gene: TRBJ1-5; CDR3 protein: CASSKGRPPCNQPQHF; CDR3 DNA: TGCGCCAGCAGCAAAGGGAGGCCGCCCTGTAATCAGCCCCAGCATTTT
D gene: NA; V gene: TRBV12-3/TRBV12-4; clone size: NA; J gene: TRBJ1-5; CDR3 protein: CASSLPDTQPQHF; CDR3 DNA: TGTGCCAGCAGTTTACCTGACACTCAGCCCCAGCATTTT
D gene: NA; V gene: TRBV3-1/TRBV3-2; clone size: NA; J gene: TRBJ1-1; CDR3 protein: CASSPRDRQNTEAFF; CDR3 DNA: TGTGCCAGCAGCCCTCGCGATAGACAGAACACTGAAGCTTTCTTT
D gene: TRBD2; V gene: TRBV28; clone size: NA; J gene: TRBJ2-5; CDR3 protein: CASRIAGVETQYF; CDR3 DNA: TGTGCCAGCAGAATAGCGGGAGTAGAGACCCAGTACTTC
D gene: NA; V gene: TRBV5-1; clone size: NA; J gene: TRBJ2-1; CDR3 protein: CASSLASPSSYNEQFF; CDR3 DNA: TGCGCCAGCAGCTTGGCGTCTCCGAGCTCCTACAATGAGCAGTTCTTC
D gene: NA; V gene: TRBV11-2; clone size: NA; J gene: TRBJ2-5; CDR3 protein: CASSPFEGGIEETQYF; CDR3 DNA: TGTGCCAGCAGCCCCTTTGAGGGGGGGATCGAAGAGACCCAGTACTTC
D gene: NA; V gene: TRBV6-2/TRBV6-3; clone size: NA; J gene: TRBJ2-7; CDR3 protein: CASSRSGGTYEQYF; CDR3 DNA: TGTGCCAGCAGTCGGTCTGGAGGTACCTACGAGCAGTACTTC
D gene: NA; V gene: TRBV3-1/TRBV3-2; clone size: NA; J gene: TRBJ1-1; CDR3 protein: CASSQDNRQIMNTEAFF; CDR3 DNA: TGTGCCAGCAGCCAAGACAACCGACAGATCATGAACACTGAAGCTTTCTTT
D gene: NA; V gene: TRBV7-9; clone size: once; J gene: TRBJ2-1; CDR3 protein: CASSPGLNEQFF; CDR3 DNA: TGTGCCAGCAGCCCGGGACTCAATGAGCAGTTCTTC
D gene: NA; V gene: TRBV20-1; clone size: NA; J gene: TRBJ1-6; CDR3 protein: CSASTGSGLPLHF; CDR3 DNA: TGCAGTGCTAGTACAGGGTCGGGACTACCCCTCCACTTT
D gene: NA; V gene: TRBV28; clone size: NA; J gene: TRBJ2-7; CDR3 protein: CASSLPGYEQYF; CDR3 DNA: TGTGCCAGCAGTTTACCCGGTTACGAGCAGTACTTC
D gene: NA; V gene: TRBV11-3; clone size: NA; J gene: TRBJ1-2; CDR3 protein: CASSFRSMCLYGYTF; CDR3 DNA: TGTGCCAGCAGCTTTAGGTCCATGTGCTTATATGGCTACACCTTC
D gene: NA; V gene: TRBV19; clone size: NA; J gene: TRBJ1-1; CDR3 protein: CASSRGVHTEAFF; CDR3 DNA: TGTGCCAGTAGTAGGGGGGTGCACACTGAAGCTTTCTTT
D gene: NA; V gene: TRBV10-3; clone size: NA; J gene: TRBJ1-5; CDR3 protein: CAISEDKGAGQPQHF; CDR3 DNA: TGTGCCATCAGTGAGGACAAAGGGGCGGGTCAGCCCCAGCATTTT
D gene: NA; V gene: TRBV5-5; clone size: NA; J gene: TRBJ1-1; CDR3 protein: CASSGAGAGGTEAFF; CDR3 DNA: TGTGCCAGCAGCGGAGCAGGGGCGGGAGGCACTGAAGCTTTCTTT
D gene: NA; V gene: TRBV25-1; clone size: NA; J gene: TRBJ1-2; CDR3 protein: CASSDSGTSGYTF; CDR3 DNA: TGTGCCAGCAGTGACTCCGGGACATCTGGCTACACCTTC
D gene: NA; V gene: TRBV9; clone size: NA; J gene: TRBJ2-5; CDR3 protein: CASSVDPIHPGSQYF; CDR3 DNA: TGTGCCAGCAGCGTAGACCCCATACACCCCGGGTCCCAGTACTTC
D gene: TRBD2; V gene: TRBV7-9; clone size: NA; J gene: TRBJ2-1; CDR3 protein: CASRLSGGQYNEQFF; CDR3 DNA: TGTGCCAGCAGATTAAGCGGGGGCCAGTACAATGAGCAGTTCTTC
D gene: NA; V gene: TRBV4-1; clone size: NA; J gene: TRBJ2-7; CDR3 protein: CASSLTFGADEQYF; CDR3 DNA: TGCGCCAGCAGCCTCACCTTCGGGGCAGACGAGCAGTACTTC
D gene: NA; V gene: TRBV7-9; clone size: NA; J gene: TRBJ1-1; CDR3 protein: CASSIKWGIPEAFF; CDR3 DNA: TGTGCCAGCAGTATTAAATGGGGGATCCCTGAAGCTTTCTTT
D gene: NA; V gene: TRBV4-1; clone size: few; J gene: TRBJ2-1; CDR3 protein: CASSQAGYNFDEQFF; CDR3 DNA: TGCGCCAGCAGCCAAGCAGGGTACAATTTCGATGAGCAGTTCTTC
D gene: NA; V gene: TRBV12-3/TRBV12-4; clone size: NA; J gene: TRBJ1-1; CDR3 protein: CASSYPGRPEAFF; CDR3 DNA: TGTGCCAGCAGTTACCCGGGACGGCCAGAAGCTTTCTTT
D gene: NA; V gene: TRBV7-3; clone size: NA; J gene: TRBJ2-1; CDR3 protein: CASSLSGGNNEQFF; CDR3 DNA: TGTGCCAGCAGCTTGAGTGGAGGGAACAATGAGCAGTTCTTC
D gene: NA; V gene: TRBV6-4; clone size: NA; J gene: TRBJ1-5; CDR3 protein: CASARDRNQPQHF; CDR3 DNA: TGTGCCAGCGCCAGGGATCGCAATCAGCCCCAGCATTTT
D gene: TRBD1; V gene: TRBV7-9; clone size: NA; J gene: TRBJ2-1; CDR3 protein: CAGAIAGQGLAQEQFF; CDR3 DNA: TGTGCCGGCGCCATAGCAGGACAGGGGTTGGCACAAGAGCAGTTCTTC
D gene: NA; V gene: TRBV6-5; clone size: NA; J gene: TRBJ1-1; CDR3 protein: CASKDLTEAFF; CDR3 DNA: TGTGCCAGCAAGGACTTGACTGAAGCTTTCTTT
D gene: NA; V gene: TRBV14; clone size: NA; J gene: TRBJ2-2; CDR3 protein: CASSQRAMAGELFF; CDR3 DNA: TGTGCCAGCAGCCAAAGGGCAATGGCCGGGGAGCTGTTTTTT
D gene: NA; V gene: TRBV5-4; clone size: NA; J gene: TRBJ1-4; CDR3 protein: CASSIDPTTNEKLFF; CDR3 DNA: TGTGCCAGCAGCATCGATCCTACAACTAATGAAAAACTGTTTTTT
D gene: NA; V gene: TRBV5-5; clone size: NA; J gene: TRBJ2-2; CDR3 protein: CASSLAGYNTGELFF; CDR3 DNA: TGTGCCAGCAGCTTGGCGGGCTACAACACCGGGGAGCTGTTTTTT
D gene: NA; V gene: TRBV29-1; clone size: few; J gene: TRBJ1-4; CDR3 protein: CSVLTASTNEKLFF; CDR3 DNA: TGCAGCGTTCTGACAGCCTCAACTAATGAAAAACTGTTTTTT
D gene: NA; V gene: TRBV6-6; clone size: NA; J gene: TRBJ2-5; CDR3 protein: CASSYRVRDETQYF; CDR3 DNA: TGTGCCAGCAGTTACCGGGTCAGGGACGAGACCCAGTACTTC
D gene: NA; V gene: TRBV3-1/TRBV3-2; clone size: NA; J gene: TRBJ2-7; CDR3 protein: CASSQGTDHSYEQYF; CDR3 DNA: TGTGCCAGCAGCCAAGGTACGGATCACTCCTACGAGCAGTACTTC